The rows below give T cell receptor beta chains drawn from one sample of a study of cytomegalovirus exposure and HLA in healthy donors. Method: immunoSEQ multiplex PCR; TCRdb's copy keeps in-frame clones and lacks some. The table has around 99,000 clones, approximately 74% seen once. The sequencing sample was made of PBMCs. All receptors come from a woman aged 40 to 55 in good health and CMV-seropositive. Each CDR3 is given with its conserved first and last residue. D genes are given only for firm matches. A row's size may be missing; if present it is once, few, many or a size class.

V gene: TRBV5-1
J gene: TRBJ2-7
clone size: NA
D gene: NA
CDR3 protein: CASSSGRDAYEQYF
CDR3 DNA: TGCGCCAGCAGCTCCGGACGGGATGCCTACGAGCAGTACTTC

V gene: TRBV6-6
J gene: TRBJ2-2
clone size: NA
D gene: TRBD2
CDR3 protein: CASKRTSGPGELFF
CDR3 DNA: TGTGCCAGCAAACGGACTAGCGGGCCCGGGGAGCTGTTTTTT

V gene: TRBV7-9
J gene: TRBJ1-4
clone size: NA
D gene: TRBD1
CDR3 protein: CASSPGQGATNEKLFF
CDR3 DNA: TGTGCCAGCAGCCCCGGACAGGGAGCAACTAATGAAAAACTGTTTTTT

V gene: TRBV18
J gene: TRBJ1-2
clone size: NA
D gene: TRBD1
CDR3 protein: CASSPYRDRGREYTF
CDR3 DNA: TGTGCCAGCTCACCATACAGGGACAGGGGGCGAGAATATACCTTC

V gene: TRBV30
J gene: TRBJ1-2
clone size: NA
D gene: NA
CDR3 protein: CAWKGSYGYTF
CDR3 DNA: TGTGCCTGGAAGGGGTCGTATGGCTACACCTTC

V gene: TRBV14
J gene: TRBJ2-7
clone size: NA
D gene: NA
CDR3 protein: CASSQDQGVEQYF
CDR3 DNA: TGTGCCAGCAGCCAAGATCAAGGGGTCGAGCAGTACTTC

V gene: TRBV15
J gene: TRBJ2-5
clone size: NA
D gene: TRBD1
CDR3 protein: CATSTEILTGGETQYF
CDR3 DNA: TGTGCCACCAGCACCGAAATCCTAACAGGGGGGGAGACCCAGTACTTC

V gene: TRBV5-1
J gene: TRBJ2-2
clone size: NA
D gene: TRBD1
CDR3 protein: CASSLGTGLPGELFF
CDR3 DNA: TGCGCCAGCAGCTTGGGGACAGGGCTGCCCGGGGAGCTGTTTTTT

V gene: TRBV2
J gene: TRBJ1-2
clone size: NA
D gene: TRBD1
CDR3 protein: CASSPGQGSGYTF
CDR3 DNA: TGTGCCAGCAGCCCCGGACAGGGCTCTGGCTACACCTTC

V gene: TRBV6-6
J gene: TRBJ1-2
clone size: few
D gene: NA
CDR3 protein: CASRQGGALYGYTF
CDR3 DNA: TGTGCCAGCAGACAAGGGGGAGCGCTTTATGGCTACACCTTC

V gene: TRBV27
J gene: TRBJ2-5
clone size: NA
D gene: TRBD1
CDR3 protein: CASSLDRDGFRLGTQYF
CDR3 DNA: TGTGCCAGCAGTTTGGACAGGGATGGATTTAGACTAGGGACCCAGTACTTC

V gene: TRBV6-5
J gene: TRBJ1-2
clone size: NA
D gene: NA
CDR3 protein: CASSYGEMANYGYTF
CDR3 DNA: TGTGCCAGCAGTTACGGGGAGATGGCGAACTATGGCTACACCTTC

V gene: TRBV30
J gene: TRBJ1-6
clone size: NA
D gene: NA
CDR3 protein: CAWRDMTELSSYNSPLHF
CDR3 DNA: TGTGCCTGGAGGGACATGACAGAGCTAAGCTCCTATAATTCACCCCTCCACTTT

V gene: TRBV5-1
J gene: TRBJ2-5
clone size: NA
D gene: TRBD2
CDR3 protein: CASSLGTSGGHQETQYF
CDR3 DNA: TGCGCCAGCAGCTTGGGCACTAGCGGGGGGCACCAAGAGACCCAGTACTTC

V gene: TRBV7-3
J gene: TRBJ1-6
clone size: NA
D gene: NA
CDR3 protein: CASSLDSHNNSPLHF
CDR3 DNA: TGTGCCAGCAGCCTCGACAGTCACAATAATTCACCCCTCCACTTT

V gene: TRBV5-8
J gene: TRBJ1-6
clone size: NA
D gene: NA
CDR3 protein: CASSLGGYNSPLHF
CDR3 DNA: TGTGCCAGCAGCTTGGGAGGGTATAATTCACCCCTCCACTTT

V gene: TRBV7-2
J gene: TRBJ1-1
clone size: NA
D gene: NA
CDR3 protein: CASTWGVDTEAFF
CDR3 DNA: TGTGCCAGCACTTGGGGGGTTGACACTGAAGCTTTCTTT

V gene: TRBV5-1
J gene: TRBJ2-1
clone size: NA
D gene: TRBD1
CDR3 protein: CASSFTGGNEQFF
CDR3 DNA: TGCGCCAGCAGCTTTACAGGGGGCAATGAGCAGTTCTTC

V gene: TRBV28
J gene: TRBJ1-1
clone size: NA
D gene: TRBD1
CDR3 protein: CASSSRDRGNTEAFF
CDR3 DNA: TGTGCCAGCAGTAGCCGGGACAGGGGGAACACTGAAGCTTTCTTT

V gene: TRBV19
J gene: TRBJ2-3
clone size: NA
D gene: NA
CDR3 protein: CASSSDTDTQYF
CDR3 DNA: TGTGCCAGTAGCTCAGACACAGATACGCAGTATTTT

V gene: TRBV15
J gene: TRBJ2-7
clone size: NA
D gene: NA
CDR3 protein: CATSREGTPGGQYF
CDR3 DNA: TGTGCCACCAGCAGAGAGGGGACTCCAGGGGGGCAGTACTTC

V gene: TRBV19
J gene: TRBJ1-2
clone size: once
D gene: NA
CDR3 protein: CASSKAGNGYTF
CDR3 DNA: TGTGCCAGTAGTAAGGCAGGGAATGGCTACACCTTC

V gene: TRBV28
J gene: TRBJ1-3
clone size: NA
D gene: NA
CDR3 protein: CASSLYGNTIYF
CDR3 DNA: TGTGCCAGCAGTCTCTACGGAAACACCATATATTTT

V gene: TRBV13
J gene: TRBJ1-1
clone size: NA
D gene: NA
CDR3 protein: CASSLGQGNTEAFF
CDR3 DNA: TGTGCCAGCAGCTTAGGACAGGGGAACACTGAAGCTTTCTTT

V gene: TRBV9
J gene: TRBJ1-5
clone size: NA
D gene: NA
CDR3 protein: CASSVGPNQPQHF
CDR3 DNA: TGTGCCAGCAGCGTGGGGCCCAATCAGCCCCAGCATTTT

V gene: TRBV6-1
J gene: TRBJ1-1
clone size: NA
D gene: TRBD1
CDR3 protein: CASSETGGNTEAFF
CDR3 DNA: TGTGCCAGCAGTGAGACAGGGGGGAACACTGAAGCTTTCTTT

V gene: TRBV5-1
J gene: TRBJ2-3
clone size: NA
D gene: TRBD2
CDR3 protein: CASRLTSGGTLGTQYF
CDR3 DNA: TGCGCCAGCAGGTTGACTAGCGGGGGCACCCTGGGTACGCAGTATTTT

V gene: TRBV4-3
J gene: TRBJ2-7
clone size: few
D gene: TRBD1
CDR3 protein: CASSQDYPGTGFYEQYF
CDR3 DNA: TGCGCCAGCAGCCAAGATTATCCCGGGACAGGGTTCTACGAGCAGTACTTC

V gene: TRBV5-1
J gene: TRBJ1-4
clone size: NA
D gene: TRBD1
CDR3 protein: CASSPYVPGQGSVAATKLFF
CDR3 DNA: TGCGCCAGCAGCCCATATGTCCCGGGACAGGGTAGTGTGGCTGCCACAAAACTGTTTTTT

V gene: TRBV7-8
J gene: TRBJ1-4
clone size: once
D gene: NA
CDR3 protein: CASSLLRSNEKLFF
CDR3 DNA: TGTGCCAGCAGCTTACTGCGAAGTAATGAAAAACTGTTTTTT

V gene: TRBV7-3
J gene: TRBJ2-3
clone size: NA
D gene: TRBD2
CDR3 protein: CAPSGGHHTDTQYF
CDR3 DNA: TGTGCCCCTAGCGGGGGCCACCACACAGATACGCAGTATTTT

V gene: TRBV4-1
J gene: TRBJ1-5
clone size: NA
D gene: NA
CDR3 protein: CASSSQGPGQPQHF
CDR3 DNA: TGCGCCAGCAGCTCACAGGGTCCAGGTCAGCCCCAGCATTTT

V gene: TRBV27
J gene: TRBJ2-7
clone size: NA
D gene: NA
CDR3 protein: CASKVRGLFPSYEQYF
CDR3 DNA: TGTGCCAGCAAGGTCCGGGGACTTTTTCCTTCCTACGAGCAGTACTTC